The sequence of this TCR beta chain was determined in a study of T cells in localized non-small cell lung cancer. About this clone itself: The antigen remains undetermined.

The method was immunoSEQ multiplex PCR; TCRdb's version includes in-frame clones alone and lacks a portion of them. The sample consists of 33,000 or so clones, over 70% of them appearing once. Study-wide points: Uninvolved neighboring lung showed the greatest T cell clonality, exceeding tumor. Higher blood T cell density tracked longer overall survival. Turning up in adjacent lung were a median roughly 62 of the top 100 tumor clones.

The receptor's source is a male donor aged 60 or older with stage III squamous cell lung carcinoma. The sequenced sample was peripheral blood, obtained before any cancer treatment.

The CDR3, as DNA: TGTGCCAGCAGCACGGGACTAGCGGGGGGGCGGTACCAAGAGACCCAGTACTTC. Translating it yields CASSTGLAGGRYQETQYF. V gene TRBV5-6 combines with J gene TRBJ2-5; 16 bases match TRBD2. CDR1 and CDR2 (germline): SGHDT, YYEEEE. The CDR3 contains 18 residues. Trimming removed 4 bases from V and 0 bases from J; junction bases left unmatched: 6.